This T cell receptor (beta chain) comes out of a study of T-cell memory formation after mild COVID-19. The germline CDR1 and CDR2 sequences are MNHNY and SVGAGI (reference sequence). V was trimmed by 4 bases and J by 10 bases, leaving 20 bases between them. The length of the CDR3 is 16 residues. TCRdb re-called the 5' RACE reads through MiXCR, storing one row per CDR3 protein. The table includes about 270,000 distinct CDR3 sequences, 15% to 20% detected once. Remarks on this clonotype: Its antigen is undetermined.

Study-wide results and caveats: For contracting clones, CD4+ ones sat mainly in CM and EM, CD8+ in EMRA.

The receptor's source is a young man who had mild COVID-19 (a few samples of this study predate the infection). Cell type and time point are not known. Source material: PBMCs or a T cell subset sorted from them (not recorded which). The chain is built from TRBV6-6 and TRBJ1-6, with D hard to call. The CDR3 sequence is CASSSTGETVGSPLHF. The CDR3 DNA reads as TGTGCCAGCAGTTCCACCGGGGAGACTGTCGGGTCACCCCTCCACTTT.